What follows are 30 T cell receptor beta chains derived from one specimen sequenced in a study of shared clonotypes between healthy human individuals. This table comes from immunoSEQ multiplex PCR, and its TCRdb copy is limited to in-frame clones, with some not included. The table shows millions of clones, with roughly 92% occurring only once. Sample: naive CD4+ T cells sorted from blood. Documented subset: CD45RA+ positively selected. Receptors were obtained from a man in his late teens or twenties in good health.

A note on this clone: The germline gene is not matched at one end of the junction; a read error may be the cause. The chain is built from TRBV14 and TRBJ2-7, with D unclear. Germline CDR1 and CDR2: SGHDN and FVKESK. This CDR3 spans 11 amino acids. The CDR3 is CASSKSDPLIF. The CDR3 DNA sequence: TGTGCCAGCAGCAAGTCGGACCCTCTCATCTTC. Variable domain in full (rest from reference TRBV14 and TRBJ2-7): EAGVTQFPSHSVIEKGQTVTLRCDPISGHDNLYWYRRVMGKEIKFLLHFVKESKQDESGMPNNRFLAERTGGTYSTLKVQPAELEDSGVYFCASSKSDPLIFGPGTRLTVT.

The chain joins TRBV6-1 to TRBJ1-5, with D perhaps TRBD1 (6 bases). V was trimmed by 4 bases and J by 7 bases, leaving 17 bases between them. From germline, CDR1 is MNHNS and CDR2 SASEGT. The CDR3 extends over 15 amino acids. For the CDR3, the DNA is TGTGCCAGCAGTGGTCCGGACAGACCACCACAGCCCCAGCATTTT. This codes for CASSGPDRPPQPQHF.

V and J are TRBV2 and TRBJ2-2; 7 bases align to TRBD2. This CDR3 has 14 residues. The junction had 5 bases not matched to a gene; V was cut back by 4 bases and J by 6 bases. Germline V gives CDR1 SNHLY, CDR2 FYNNEI. In DNA, the CDR3 is TGTGCCAGCAGTGGGGAAGCGGGGTCCGGGGAGCTGTTTTTT. This encodes CASSGEAGSGELFF.

This sequence joins TRBV11-2 and TRBJ2-7; D is possibly TRBD1 (5 bases). CDR1 and CDR2 from the germline V gene are SGHAT and FQNNGV. Between the trimmed V and J ends, which lost 1 base and 6 bases, there was a span of 7 bases. CDR3 length equals 12 residues. This chain's CDR3 is CASSLAGIEQYF. CDR3 in DNA: TGTGCCAGCAGCTTAGCAGGGATCGAGCAGTACTTC.

Written as DNA, the CDR3 is TGTGCCAGCAGCCAGGACAGGGGAGAGAAACTGTTTTTT. It encodes CASSQDRGEKLFF. This chain uses TRBV7-2 with TRBJ1-4, with TRBD1 matching 9 bases. The CDR3 contains 13 residues. Trimming removed 5 bases from V and 11 bases from J; junction bases left unmatched: 6. The germline CDR1 and CDR2 sequences are SGHTA and FQGNSA.

On this clone: A read error may produce the germline difference seen at one junction end. Within the sample, other DNA sequences also encode this same CDR3. V and J are TRBV9 and TRBJ1-1; D perhaps matches TRBD1 (6 bases). Looked up from germline, CDR1 is SGDLS and CDR2 is YYNGEE. The length of the CDR3 is 14 residues. CDR3 DNA: TGTGCCAGCAGTGTAGGGGGGGTGAACACTGAAGCTTTCTTT. It yields the protein CASSVGGVNTEAFF.

This clone was counted once. This sample also contains other DNA sequences that code for the same CDR3. The rearrangement joins TRBV18 to TRBJ1-2; no firm D call. Per the germline V gene, CDR1 is KGHSH and CDR2 is LQKENI. The length of the CDR3 is 13 residues. Trimming removed 2 bases at V and 5 bases at J, with 9 bases between. The CDR3 DNA follows: TGTGCCAGCTCACCAACGGGGTTATATGGCTACACCTTC. Amino acid sequence: CASSPTGLYGYTF. Looking up the rest from reference TRBV18 and TRBJ1-2 gives the full variable domain: NAGVMQNPRHLVRRRGQEARLRCSPMKGHSHVYWYRQLPEEGLKFMVYLQKENIIDESGMPKERFSAEFPKEGPSILRIQQVVRGDSAAYFCASSPTGLYGYTFGSGTRLTVV.

This chain links TRBV12-5 with TRBJ1-5, with TRBD1 as a possible D gene (5 bases). CDR1 is LGHNT and CDR2 is FRNRAP in the germline V gene. Between the trimmed V and J ends, which lost 1 base and 3 bases, there was a span of 13 bases. This CDR3 region has 16 residues. CDR3 amino acids: CASGLAGGKANQPQHF. The CDR3 DNA is TGTGCTAGTGGTTTGGCCGGGGGGAAAGCCAATCAGCCCCAGCATTTT.

The chain is built from TRBV4-2 and TRBJ2-2; TRBD2 matches at 7 bases. V lost 3 bases, J lost 0 bases, and 7 bases stayed unmatched. This CDR3 spans 17 amino acids. Germline V gives CDR1 LGHNA, CDR2 YNFKEQ. The CDR3 protein is CASSQSSGPANTGELFF. The CDR3 nucleotides read TGTGCCAGCAGCCAGAGTAGCGGGCCCGCGAACACCGGGGAGCTGTTTTTT.

This chain links TRBV7-2 with TRBJ2-2; unclear D gene. This CDR3 is built from 15 residues. V lost 5 bases and J lost 1, with 11 bases in between. Germline lookup yields CDR1 SGHTA and CDR2 FQGNSA. CDR3 sequence (DNA): TGTGCCAGCAGCAGCCCAAAGGAGAACACCGGGGAGCTGTTTTTT. It codes for CASSSPKENTGELFF.

The chain is built from TRBV5-1 and TRBJ2-3; D not certain. This CDR3 contains 14 residues. Germline values: CDR1 SGHRS, CDR2 YFSETQ. The V end lost 0 bases, the J end lost 3 bases, and 8 bases lay between the germline ends. The DNA for the CDR3 is TGCGCCAGCAGCTTGGCCAGCAAGACAGATACGCAGTATTTT. Translation gives CASSLASKTDTQYF. The complete variable domain, with remaining parts taken from reference TRBV5-1 and TRBJ2-3, reads KAGVTQTPRYLIKTRGQQVTLSCSPISGHRSVSWYQQTPGQGLQFLFEYFSETQRNKGNFPGRFSGRQFSNSRSEMNVSTLELGDSALYLCASSLASKTDTQYFGPGTRLTVL.

The chain carries TRBV9 and TRBJ2-7; D is perhaps TRBD1 or TRBD2 (5 bases each). Germline CDR1 SGDLS, CDR2 YYNGEE. The germline V and J ends were trimmed by 3 bases and 6 bases, with 19 bases remaining between them. This CDR3 contains 15 residues. CDR3 sequence reads: CASSATGDPTAEQYF. CDR3 sequence (DNA): TGTGCCAGCAGCGCGACCGGGGACCCTACTGCCGAGCAGTACTTC.

The chain uses TRBV25-1 and TRBJ1-6; D unresolved. V shed 4 bases and J shed 11 bases, with 21 bases lying between them. The CDR3 runs 16 residues. Germline V gives CDR1 MGHDK, CDR2 SYGVNS. The CDR3 spells CASSGQPDLEGPPLHF. For the CDR3, the DNA is TGTGCCAGCAGTGGCCAACCGGACCTTGAGGGTCCACCCCTCCACTTT.

V usage is TRBV7-9 and J usage is TRBJ2-3, with TRBD2 matching over 7 bases. V lost 6 bases and J lost 5; bases outside the gene matches: 11. The CDR3 is made up of 15 amino acids. Germline V gene data show CDR1 as SEHNR and CDR2 as FQNEAQ (reference sequence). The chain's CDR3 is CASRHGTIVGDTQYF. The DNA for the CDR3 is TGTGCCAGCAGACATGGGACTATCGTCGGAGATACGCAGTATTTT.

V usage is TRBV20-1 and J usage is TRBJ1-5, with D possibly TRBD1 on 6 matching bases. Germline-derived CDR1 and CDR2 are DFQATT and SNEGSKA (reference sequence). The germline V and J ends were trimmed by 4 bases and 11 bases, with 12 bases remaining between them. The CDR3 runs 11 residues. CDR3 nucleotides: TGCAGTGCTAAGGGGGTGGGGACCCAGCATTTT. It yields the protein CSAKGVGTQHF.

This sequence joins TRBV7-2 and TRBJ1-3; D unclear. V was cut by 5 bases and J by 7 bases, with 15 bases left in between. The CDR3 sequence is 14 residues long. Germline V gene data show CDR1 as SGHTA and CDR2 as FQGNSA. Here the CDR3 reads CASSLLREGNTIYF. CDR3 coding DNA: TGTGCCAGCAGCCTCCTTCGGGAAGGGAACACCATATATTTT.

This chain uses TRBV27 with TRBJ2-3, with 7 bases that match TRBD2. Germline V gives CDR1 MNHEY, CDR2 SMNVEV (reference sequence). The length of the CDR3 is 13 residues. Trimming took 4 bases from V and 6 from J; bases not matched to a gene: 4. CDR3 in amino acids: CASSWREMDTQYF. The CDR3 nucleotides are TGTGCCAGCAGTTGGCGGGAGATGGATACGCAGTATTTT.

V is TRBV6-6 and J is TRBJ1-2, with D perhaps TRBD1 (5 bases). The CDR3 totals 13 residues. Germline-derived CDR1 and CDR2 are MNHNY and SVGAGI (reference sequence). V shed 6 bases and J shed 10 bases, with 18 bases lying between them. The CDR3 spells CASSPGRSLTYTF. CDR3 nucleotide sequence: TGTGCCAGCAGCCCGGGACGGTCCTTGACCTACACCTTC.

To note about this clone: Additional DNA sequences in this sample encode the identical CDR3. The chain joins TRBV10-1 to TRBJ2-2; perhaps TRBD2 as D (5 bases). Deletions cut 0 bases from V and 6 bases from J, with 8 bases between. Germline V lookup: CDR1 WNHNN, CDR2 SYGVQD (reference sequence). This CDR3 is 14 amino acids long. The CDR3 loop reads CASSESGVAGELFF. The CDR3 nucleotides read TGCGCCAGCAGTGAGTCGGGAGTGGCCGGGGAGCTGTTTTTT.

This sequence joins TRBV28 and TRBJ1-6; a possible D gene is TRBD1 (6 bases). V was clipped by 4 bases and J by 10 bases, with 14 bases between them. Germline V lookup: CDR1 MDHEN, CDR2 SYDVKM. The CDR3 has 14 residues. This chain's CDR3 is CASSSPGQQSPLHF. The CDR3 DNA sequence: TGTGCCAGCAGTTCGCCGGGACAACAGTCACCCCTCCACTTT.

CDR3 DNA sequence: TGTGCCAGCAATGGGGGAGTCGGCTATGGCTACACCTTC. As protein: CASNGGVGYGYTF. V is TRBV21-1 and J is TRBJ1-2. TRBV21-1 is noted as a pseudogene. The CDR3 is 13 amino acids.

The chain joins TRBV7-8 to TRBJ2-2, with TRBD2 matching over 8 bases. Losses at the gene ends were 5 bases for V and 7 bases for J; bases not matched to a gene: 12. This CDR3 is 16 amino acids long. CDR1 and CDR2 (germline): SGHVS, FQNEAQ. The CDR3 DNA reads as TGTGCCAGCAGCCGCCTCGCGGGAGGAGTCGGCGGGGAGCTGTTTTTT. Translation gives CASSRLAGGVGGELFF.

This clone was seen many times. The gene calls are TRBV12-5 and TRBJ2-7, with a weak D call TRBD1 (6 bases). The V end was cut by 5 bases, the J end by 2 bases, with 25 bases between. CDR1 and CDR2 from the germline V gene are LGHNT and FRNRAP. The CDR3 totals 18 residues. CDR3 protein: CASGIAFSGTPDPYEQYF. The CDR3 DNA reads TGTGCTAGTGGTATTGCATTTTCCGGGACACCTGACCCCTACGAGCAGTACTTC.

About this clone itself: The junction differs from germline at one of its ends, possibly a read error. The chain is built from TRBV7-2 and TRBJ1-1; D is possibly TRBD1 (5 bases). CDR1 is SGHTA, CDR2 FQGNSA, per germline. The CDR3 runs 13 residues. The CDR3 loop reads CAGSPWGGPEAFF. The CDR3 DNA reads TGTGCCGGCAGCCCATGGGGCGGGCCTGAAGCTTTCTTT.

The rearrangement links TRBV2 to TRBJ2-7, with D unresolved. Per germline, CDR1 SNHLY and CDR2 FYNNEI. V lost 8 bases, J lost 1 base, and 9 bases lay in between. The length of the CDR3 is 12 residues. This chain's CDR3 is CASVVFSYEQYF. The CDR3 DNA follows: TGTGCCAGCGTGGTTTTTTCCTACGAGCAGTACTTC.

The J gene is TRBJ1-1, the V gene TRBV5-8; D is unresolved. The CDR3 has 13 residues. The germline CDR1 and CDR2 sequences are SGHTS and YDEGEE. Trimming took 0 bases from V and 4 from J, leaving 7 bases between them. Here the CDR3 reads CASSLAGLTEAFF. The CDR3 DNA is TGTGCCAGCAGCTTGGCCGGCCTCACTGAAGCTTTCTTT.

This clone appeared once. V usage is TRBV6-5 and J usage is TRBJ2-7, with D uncertain. Germline CDR1 is MNHEY and CDR2 is SVGAGI. V lost 3 bases, J lost 4 bases, and 16 bases lay in between. CDR3 length equals 15 residues. The CDR3 DNA reads TGTGCCAGCAGTTATCACCGGACCTCCTCATACGAGCAGTACTTC. As protein: CASSYHRTSSYEQYF.

The chain carries TRBV5-4 and TRBJ2-4; D is possibly TRBD2 (6 bases). The germline V and J ends were trimmed by 7 bases and 1 base, with 9 bases remaining between them. The CDR3 loop spans 13 amino acids. The V gene's germline CDR1 is SGHNT and CDR2 YYREEE (reference sequence). The CDR3 DNA is TGTGCCAGCTCTGGGGGGGCCAAAAACATTCAGTACTTC. Residues: CASSGGAKNIQYF.

As regards this clone: The same CDR3 is also encoded by other DNA sequences in this sample. The genes are TRBV25-1 and TRBJ1-6, with D maybe TRBD1 (6 bases). Trimming removed 3 bases from V and 1 base from J, with 7 bases in between. This CDR3 is built from 15 residues. CDR1 is MGHDK and CDR2 is SYGVNS in the germline V gene. The CDR3 sequence is CASSERGSYNSPLHF. The CDR3 DNA reads as TGTGCCAGCAGTGAGAGGGGGTCCTATAATTCACCCCTCCACTTT.

The rearrangement links TRBV4-3 to TRBJ2-1; 13 bases agree with TRBD2. V lost 4 bases to trimming and J lost 5 bases; unmatched junction nucleotides: 5. The germline V gene has CDR1 LGHNA and CDR2 YSLEER. This CDR3 is 16 amino acids long. CDR3 DNA: TGCGCCAGCAGCCCCCGGACTAGCGGGAGTAACAATGAGCAGTTCTTC. This encodes CASSPRTSGSNNEQFF.